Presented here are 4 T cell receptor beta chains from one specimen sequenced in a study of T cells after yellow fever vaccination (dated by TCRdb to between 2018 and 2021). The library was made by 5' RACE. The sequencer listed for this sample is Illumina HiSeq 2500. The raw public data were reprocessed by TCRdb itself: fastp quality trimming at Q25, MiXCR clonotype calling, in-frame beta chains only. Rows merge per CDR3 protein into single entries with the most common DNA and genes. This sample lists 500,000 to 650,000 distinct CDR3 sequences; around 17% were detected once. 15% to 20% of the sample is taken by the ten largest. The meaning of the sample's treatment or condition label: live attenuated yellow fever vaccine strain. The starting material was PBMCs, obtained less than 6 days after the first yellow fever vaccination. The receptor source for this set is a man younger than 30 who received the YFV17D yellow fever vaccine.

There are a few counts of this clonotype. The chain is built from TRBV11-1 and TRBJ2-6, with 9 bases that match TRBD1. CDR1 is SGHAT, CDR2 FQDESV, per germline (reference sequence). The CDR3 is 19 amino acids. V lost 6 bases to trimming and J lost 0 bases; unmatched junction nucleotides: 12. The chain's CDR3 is CASRFKTGGRPSGANVLTF. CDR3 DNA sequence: TGTGCCAGCAGGTTTAAGACAGGGGGGCGGCCCTCTGGGGCCAACGTCCTGACTTTC.

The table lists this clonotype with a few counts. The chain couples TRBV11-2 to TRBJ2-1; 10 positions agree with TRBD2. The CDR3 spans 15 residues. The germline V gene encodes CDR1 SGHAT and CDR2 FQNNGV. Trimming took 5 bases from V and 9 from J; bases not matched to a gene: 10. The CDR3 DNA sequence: TGTGCCAGCAGCCAGGGAGCGGGGGGGCCTACTGAGCAGTTCTTC. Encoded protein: CASSQGAGGPTEQFF.

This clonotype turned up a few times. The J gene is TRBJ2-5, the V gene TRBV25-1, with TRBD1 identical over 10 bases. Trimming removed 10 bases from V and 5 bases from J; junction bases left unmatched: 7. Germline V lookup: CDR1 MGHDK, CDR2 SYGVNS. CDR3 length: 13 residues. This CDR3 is CAIGTGAWETQYF. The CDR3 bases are TGTGCCATCGGGACAGGGGCCTGGGAGACCCAGTACTTC.

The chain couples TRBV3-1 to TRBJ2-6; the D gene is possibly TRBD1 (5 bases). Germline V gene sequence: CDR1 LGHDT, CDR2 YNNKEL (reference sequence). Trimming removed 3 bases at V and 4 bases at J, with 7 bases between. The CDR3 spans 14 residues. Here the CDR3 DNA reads TGTGCCAGCAGCCACAGGGTCGGGGCCAACGTCCTGACTTTC. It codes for CASSHRVGANVLTF.